A selection of T cell receptor beta chains follows, all from one sample in a study of lymphopenia after photon versus proton radiotherapy. Profiled with immunoSEQ multiplex PCR; TCRdb holds only in-frame clones, not every one. The table has several thousand clones, just over 85% seen once. The input for sequencing was peripheral blood, taken from a patient treated with photon-based radiotherapy. These receptor sequences come from an elderly man with cholangiocarcinoma. Both conserved end residues are part of each CDR3. A D gene is named only where the DNA matches it firmly. Expanded clones are given a class, and other clones once, few, many or no size at all.

d_call	v_call	clone_size	j_call	cdr3_aa	cdr3_nt
TRBD1	TRBV6-1	-	TRBJ1-1	CASSDRGRTEAFF	TGTGCCAGCAGTGACAGGGGGCGCACTGAAGCTTTCTTT
-	TRBV12-5	-	TRBJ2-5	CASGFGTFTEETQYF	TGTGCTAGTGGTTTTGGGACATTCACAGAGGAGACCCAGTACTTC
TRBD1	TRBV5-6	once	TRBJ1-2	CASSSRQGMEGYTF	TGTGCCAGCAGCTCACGACAGGGAATGGAAGGCTACACCTTC
-	TRBV4-1	-	TRBJ2-5	CASSPATKTGIQETQYF	TGCGCCAGCAGCCCTGCGACAAAAACAGGGATCCAAGAGACCCAGTACTTC
TRBD1	TRBV19	-	TRBJ1-2	CASSGQADFGGYTF	TGTGCCAGTAGTGGACAGGCCGACTTCGGGGGCTACACCTTC
-	TRBV21-1	-	TRBJ2-7	CASSKVGSPYEQYF	TGTGCCAGCAGCAAAGTCGGCAGTCCCTACGAGCAGTACTTC
-	TRBV5-1	-	TRBJ2-3	CASSLFTSETDTQYF	TGCGCCAGCAGCTTGTTCACTAGTGAGACAGATACGCAGTATTTT
-	TRBV6-6	-	TRBJ1-2	CASSYSVLVGHGYTF	TGTGCCAGCAGTTACTCAGTTTTAGTGGGGCATGGCTACACCTTC
-	TRBV5-1	-	TRBJ2-3	CASSLETDTQYF	TGCGCCAGCAGCCTAGAGACAGATACGCAGTATTTT
TRBD1	TRBV5-6	-	TRBJ2-6	CASSFGTGSLGGANVLTF	TGTGCCAGCAGCTTTGGGACAGGGAGTCTCGGTGGGGCCAACGTCCTGACTTTC
TRBD1	TRBV4-1	-	TRBJ1-2	CASSPGTALNYGYTF	TGCGCCAGCAGCCCCGGGACAGCACTTAACTATGGCTACACCTTC
-	TRBV6-1	-	TRBJ1-4	CASIGDNEKLFF	TGTGCCAGCATAGGGGACAATGAAAAACTGTTTTTT
TRBD1	TRBV9	-	TRBJ1-6	CASSAERTGNHF	TGTGCCAGCAGCGCCGAGCGGACAGGGAATCACTTT
TRBD1	TRBV7-3	-	TRBJ1-2	CASSLTGQGEGYTF	TGTGCCAGCAGCTTAACGGGACAGGGGGAGGGCTACACCTTC
TRBD1	TRBV7-8	-	TRBJ2-5	CASSFRGYRETQYF	TGTGCCAGCAGCTTCAGGGGGTACCGGGAGACCCAGTACTTC
TRBD1	TRBV7-3	-	TRBJ1-2	CASTSDRGVGYTF	TGTGCCAGCACCTCGGACAGGGGAGTTGGCTACACCTTC
-	TRBV4-2	-	TRBJ2-3	CASSQEVGGGDLLRDTQYF	TGTGCCAGCAGCCAAGAGGTCGGGGGCGGGGACCTTCTGAGAGATACGCAGTATTTT
TRBD2	TRBV4-1	-	TRBJ2-3	CASSQDRAGGFDTQYF	TGCGCCAGCAGCCAAGATAGGGCGGGGGGCTTTGATACGCAGTATTTT
TRBD1	TRBV6-1	-	TRBJ1-4	CASSVQTGATNEKLFF	TGTGCCAGCAGTGTCCAAACAGGGGCCACTAATGAAAAACTGTTTTTT
-	TRBV11-2	-	TRBJ2-7	CASSIPAGPRRYF	TGTGCCAGCAGCATACCGGCGGGACCGCGGCGGTACTTC
TRBD1	TRBV18	-	TRBJ1-5	CASSTDRGSVYQPQHF	TGTGCCAGCTCAACGGACAGGGGGAGTGTTTATCAGCCCCAGCATTTT
-	TRBV29-1	-	TRBJ2-1	CSVIKGSNEQFF	TGCAGCGTCATTAAGGGGAGCAATGAGCAGTTCTTC
-	TRBV19	-	TRBJ2-1	CASSSPSPVYNEQFF	TGTGCCAGTAGCTCCCCCTCGCCGGTTTACAATGAGCAGTTCTTC
-	TRBV7-9	-	TRBJ2-7	CASSLGWTHPYEQYF	TGTGCCAGCAGCTTAGGTTGGACCCATCCTTACGAGCAGTACTTC
-	TRBV27	-	TRBJ1-2	CASSFKPDYGYTF	TGTGCCAGCAGTTTTAAGCCAGATTATGGCTACACCTTC
TRBD1	TRBV5-4	-	TRBJ1-2	CASSTGGGYGYTF	TGTGCCAGCAGTACAGGGGGAGGGTATGGCTACACCTTC
-	TRBV6-1	once	TRBJ1-1	CASSEVRAGLEAFF	TGTGCCAGCAGTGAAGTTAGGGCAGGGCTTGAAGCTTTCTTT
TRBD2	TRBV7-2	-	TRBJ2-3	CASSFGGVDTQYF	TGTGCCAGCAGCTTTGGGGGGGTCGATACGCAGTATTTT
TRBD2	TRBV6-5	-	TRBJ2-3	CAVTSGGVTDTQYF	TGTGCCGTAACTAGCGGGGGGGTTACAGATACGCAGTATTTT
-	TRBV29-1	-	TRBJ2-7	CSVEDHGTYEQYF	TGCAGCGTTGAAGACCACGGAACCTACGAGCAGTACTTC
-	TRBV5-5	once	TRBJ1-2	CASSSGYYGYTF	TGTGCCAGCAGCTCTGGATACTATGGCTACACCTTC
TRBD1	TRBV4-1	-	TRBJ1-1	CASSQDPGQGRTEAFF	TGCGCCAGCAGCCAAGATCCGGGACAGGGGCGGACTGAAGCTTTCTTT
-	TRBV18	-	TRBJ2-3	CASSGGDTQYF	TGTGCCAGCTCCGGGGGAGATACGCAGTATTTT